This is a list of T cell receptor beta chains from one sample in a study of T cell responses to AZD1222 COVID-19 vaccine. Measured with immunoSEQ multiplex PCR; TCRdb has only the in-frame clones, and not every one. Of about 94,000 clones listed, approximately 81% are singletons. The input for sequencing was peripheral blood, taken 28 days after the second AZD1222 dose. The receptor set was obtained from an adult who received the AZD1222 COVID-19 vaccine. The CDR3 runs from the conserved cysteine through the conserved F or W. Fields, in order: CDR3 DNA, CDR3 protein, V gene, clone size, J gene, D gene. D genes are given only for firm matches. Where a row states a size, it is once, few, many or the class of an expanded clone; other rows omit it.

DNA: TGTGCCAGCAGCCATTCAAGAAGTTACGAGCAGTACTTC
CDR3: CASSHSRSYEQYF
V: TRBV5-4
size: few
J: TRBJ2-7
D: -

DNA: TGTGCCAGCACCCCCACAGGGAGCTCCTACAATGAGCAGTTCTTC
CDR3: CASTPTGSSYNEQFF
V: TRBV2
size: -
J: TRBJ2-1
D: -

DNA: TGTGCCAGCAGCACCGGACAGGGAGCCGGGAACACTGAAGCTTTCTTT
CDR3: CASSTGQGAGNTEAFF
V: TRBV7-6
size: once
J: TRBJ1-1
D: TRBD1

DNA: TGTGCCAGCAGTGTGGAATTGGGACGGAGAAATGAAAAACTGTTTTTT
CDR3: CASSVELGRRNEKLFF
V: TRBV2
size: -
J: TRBJ1-4
D: -

DNA: TGTGCCAGCAGCTTTAAAGCCGGGACAGGCAATCAGCCCCAGCATTTT
CDR3: CASSFKAGTGNQPQHF
V: TRBV5-6
size: -
J: TRBJ1-5
D: TRBD1

DNA: TGTGCCAGCAGCTCCGCGGTGAATGAGCAGTTCTTC
CDR3: CASSSAVNEQFF
V: TRBV11-3
size: -
J: TRBJ2-1
D: -

DNA: TGTGCCAGTAGTATCCGGACTAGCGGCAATGAGCAGTTCTTC
CDR3: CASSIRTSGNEQFF
V: TRBV19
size: -
J: TRBJ2-1
D: TRBD2

DNA: TGTGCCAGCAGCCCAGGGCGAGGGTCCTACAATGAGCAGTTCTTC
CDR3: CASSPGRGSYNEQFF
V: TRBV6-5
size: -
J: TRBJ2-1
D: -

DNA: TGTGCCAGCAGCTCAACCGGGACTAGCGGGACTGGGTCCGCAGATACGCAGTATTTT
CDR3: CASSSTGTSGTGSADTQYF
V: TRBV5-6
size: few
J: TRBJ2-3
D: TRBD2

DNA: TGTGCCAGCAGCGTTAGCGGGAGGCCCCAAGAGACCCAGTACTTC
CDR3: CASSVSGRPQETQYF
V: TRBV9
size: once
J: TRBJ2-5
D: TRBD2

DNA: TGCAGTGCCCGTTATCCAGATACGCAGTATTTT
CDR3: CSARYPDTQYF
V: TRBV20-1
size: -
J: TRBJ2-3
D: -

DNA: TGCGCCAGCAGCCGGGGGACAGGGAGCTACGAGCAGTACTTC
CDR3: CASSRGTGSYEQYF
V: TRBV5-1
size: -
J: TRBJ2-7
D: TRBD1

DNA: TGTGCCAGCAGCCGTGGGGGGCAAGAGACCCAGTACTTC
CDR3: CASSRGGQETQYF
V: TRBV7-9
size: -
J: TRBJ2-5
D: -

DNA: TGTGCCAGCAGCTTAGGTAGGGGGCTGAACACTGAAGCTTTCTTT
CDR3: CASSLGRGLNTEAFF
V: TRBV7-3
size: -
J: TRBJ1-1
D: TRBD1

DNA: TGTGCCAGCAGCACCCCCGGCGGGAGGGACTACAATGAGCAGTTCTTC
CDR3: CASSTPGGRDYNEQFF
V: TRBV7-8
size: -
J: TRBJ2-1
D: TRBD2

DNA: TGTGCCAGCAGTCCGACCGAGGAGACCCAGTACTTC
CDR3: CASSPTEETQYF
V: TRBV2
size: few
J: TRBJ2-5
D: -

DNA: TGTGCCAGTAGTATAAGCGGCGGGAGCTCCTACAATGAGCAGTTCTTC
CDR3: CASSISGGSSYNEQFF
V: TRBV19
size: -
J: TRBJ2-1
D: TRBD2

DNA: TGTGCCAGCAGCTTGGCCGGGGGGCGCGGACAGCCCCAGCATTTT
CDR3: CASSLAGGRGQPQHF
V: TRBV5-6
size: -
J: TRBJ1-5
D: -